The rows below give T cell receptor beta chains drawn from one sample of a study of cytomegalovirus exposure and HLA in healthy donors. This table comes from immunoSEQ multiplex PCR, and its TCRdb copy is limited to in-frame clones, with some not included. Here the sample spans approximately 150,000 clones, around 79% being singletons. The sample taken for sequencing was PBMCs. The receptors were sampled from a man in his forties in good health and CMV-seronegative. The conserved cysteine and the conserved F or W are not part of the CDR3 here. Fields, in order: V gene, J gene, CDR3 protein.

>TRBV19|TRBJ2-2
ASTKGALRNTGELF
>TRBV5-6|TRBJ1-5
ASSLKWFRYSNQPQH
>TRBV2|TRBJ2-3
ASSGLAGTTDTQY
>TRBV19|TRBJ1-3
ASSIVLRQGRNTIY
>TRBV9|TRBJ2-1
ASSGPRVREGQGEQF
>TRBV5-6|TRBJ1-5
ASSLASRGVYQPQH
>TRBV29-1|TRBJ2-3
SVPLAGLTDTQY
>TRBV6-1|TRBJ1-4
ASSRQGEREKLF
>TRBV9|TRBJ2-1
ASSVGLARNNEQF
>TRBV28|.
ASSLGYEQY
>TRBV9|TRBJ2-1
ASSVAEGLAAPREQF
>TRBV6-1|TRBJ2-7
ASSDPNRAGGDSYEQY
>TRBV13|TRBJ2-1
ASSLVQPSRGEQF
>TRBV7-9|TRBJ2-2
SSSYSGTGELF
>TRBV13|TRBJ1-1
ASSFNRDTEAF
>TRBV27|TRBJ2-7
ASRNSRGGLEQY
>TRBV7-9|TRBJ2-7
ASSLGDPGSYEQY
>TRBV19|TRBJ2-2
ASNPAGGPGELF
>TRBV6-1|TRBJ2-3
ASSETNPNPDTQY
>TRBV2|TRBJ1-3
ARRTGATGGNTIY
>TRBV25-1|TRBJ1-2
ASSDPLTGANYGYT
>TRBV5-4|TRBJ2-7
ASSLDQGTYEQY
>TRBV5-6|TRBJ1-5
ASSLRGTAQH
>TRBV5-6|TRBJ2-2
ASSLAGQGAGGELF
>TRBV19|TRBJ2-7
ASSRGTSGSLDNEQY
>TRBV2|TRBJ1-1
ASSESLVGGGTEAF
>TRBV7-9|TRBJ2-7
ASSPPTPHEQY
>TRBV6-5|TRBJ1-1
ASRVQGTGTEAF
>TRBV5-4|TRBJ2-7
ASSLNRGVYEQY
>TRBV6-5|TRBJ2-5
ASSYTLAGGQETQY
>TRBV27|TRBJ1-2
ASSLKGGFWGYT
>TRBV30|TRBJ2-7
AWRGSGVEQY
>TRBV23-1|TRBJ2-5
ASSLYGGRETQY
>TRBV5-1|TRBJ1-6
ASSPPDRVDSPLH
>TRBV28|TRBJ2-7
ASSFWGAGTGNYEQY
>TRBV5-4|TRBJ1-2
ASSLAGRPPNYGYT
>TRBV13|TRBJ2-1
ASSTSGTSSYNEQF
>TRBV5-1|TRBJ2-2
ASSFGGHNTGELF
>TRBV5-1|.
ASSRTGTSGNYEQY
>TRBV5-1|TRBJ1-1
ASSPNEVPQFEAF
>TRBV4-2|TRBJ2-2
ASSQDLFADRANTGELF